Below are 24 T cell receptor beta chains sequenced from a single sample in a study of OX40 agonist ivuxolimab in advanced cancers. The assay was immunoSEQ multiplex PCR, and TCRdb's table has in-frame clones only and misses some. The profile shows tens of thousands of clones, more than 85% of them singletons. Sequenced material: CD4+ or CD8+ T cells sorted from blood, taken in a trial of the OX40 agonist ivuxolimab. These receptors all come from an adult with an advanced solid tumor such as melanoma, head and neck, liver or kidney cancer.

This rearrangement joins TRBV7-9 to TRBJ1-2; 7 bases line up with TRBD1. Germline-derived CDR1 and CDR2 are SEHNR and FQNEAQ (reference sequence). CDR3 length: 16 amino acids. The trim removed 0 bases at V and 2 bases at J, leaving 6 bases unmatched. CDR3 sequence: CASSLAGQGGNYGYTF. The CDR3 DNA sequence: TGTGCCAGCAGCTTAGCAGGGCAGGGGGGGAACTATGGCTACACCTTC.

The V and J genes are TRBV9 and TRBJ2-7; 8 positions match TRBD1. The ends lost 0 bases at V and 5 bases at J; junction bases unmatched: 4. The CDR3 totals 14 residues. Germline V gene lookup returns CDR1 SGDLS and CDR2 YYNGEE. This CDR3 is CASSVDRGAHEQYF. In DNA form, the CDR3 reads TGTGCCAGCAGCGTAGACAGGGGGGCCCACGAGCAGTACTTC.

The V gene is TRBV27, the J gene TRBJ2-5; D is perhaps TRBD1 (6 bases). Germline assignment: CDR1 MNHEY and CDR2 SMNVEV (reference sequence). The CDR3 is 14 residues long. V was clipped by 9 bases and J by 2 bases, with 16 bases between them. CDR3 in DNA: TGTGCCAGTGCACCGGGACACTTACAAGAGACCCAGTACTTC. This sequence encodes CASAPGHLQETQYF.

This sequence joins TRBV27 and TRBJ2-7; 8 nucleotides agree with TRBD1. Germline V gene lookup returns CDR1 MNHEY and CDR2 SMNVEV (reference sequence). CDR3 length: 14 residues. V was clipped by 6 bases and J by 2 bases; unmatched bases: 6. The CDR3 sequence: CASSPTQGAYEQYF. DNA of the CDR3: TGTGCCAGCAGCCCGACACAGGGGGCCTACGAGCAGTACTTC.

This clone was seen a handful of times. In nucleotides, the CDR3 is TGTGCCAGCAGCTCATCGGATCCGGGACTAGCGGGGGACCACGAGCAGTACTTC. Translated: CASSSSDPGLAGDHEQYF. The chain links TRBV7-2 to TRBJ2-7; TRBD2 agrees at 14 bases. CDR1 and CDR2 (germline): SGHTA, FQGNSA. The length of the CDR3 is 18 residues. J gave up 5 bases and V 4 bases, and 13 bases lay outside the gene matches.

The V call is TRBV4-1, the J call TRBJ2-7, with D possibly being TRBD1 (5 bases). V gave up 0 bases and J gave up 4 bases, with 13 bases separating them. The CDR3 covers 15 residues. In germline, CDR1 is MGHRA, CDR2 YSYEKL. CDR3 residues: CASSQEVTGSYEQYF. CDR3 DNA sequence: TGCGCCAGCAGCCAAGAAGTCACAGGTTCATACGAGCAGTACTTC.

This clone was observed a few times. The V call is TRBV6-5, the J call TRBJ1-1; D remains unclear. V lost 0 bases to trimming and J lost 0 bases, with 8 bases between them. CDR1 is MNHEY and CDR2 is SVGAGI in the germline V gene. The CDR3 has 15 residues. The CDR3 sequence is CASSYSEGLNTEAFF. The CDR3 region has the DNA TGTGCCAGCAGTTACTCGGAAGGCTTGAACACTGAAGCTTTCTTT.

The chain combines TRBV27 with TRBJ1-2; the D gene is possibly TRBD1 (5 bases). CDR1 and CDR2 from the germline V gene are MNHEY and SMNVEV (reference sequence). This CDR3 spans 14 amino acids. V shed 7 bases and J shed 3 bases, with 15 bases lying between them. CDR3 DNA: TGTGCCAGCAAACAGTGGTTGACAGACTATGGCTACACCTTC. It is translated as CASKQWLTDYGYTF.

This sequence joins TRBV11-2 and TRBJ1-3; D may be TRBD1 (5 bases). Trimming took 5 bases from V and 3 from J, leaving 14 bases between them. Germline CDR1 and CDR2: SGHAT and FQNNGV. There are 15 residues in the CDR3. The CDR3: CASSHRGSLGNTIYF. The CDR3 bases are TGTGCCAGCAGCCACCGGGGGAGTCTTGGAAACACCATATATTTT.

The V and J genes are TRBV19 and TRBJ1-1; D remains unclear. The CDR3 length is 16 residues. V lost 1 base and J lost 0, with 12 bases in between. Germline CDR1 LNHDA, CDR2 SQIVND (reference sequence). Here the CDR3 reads CASSIAQLGMNTEAFF. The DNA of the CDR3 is TGTGCCAGTAGTATAGCTCAGTTGGGGATGAACACTGAAGCTTTCTTT.

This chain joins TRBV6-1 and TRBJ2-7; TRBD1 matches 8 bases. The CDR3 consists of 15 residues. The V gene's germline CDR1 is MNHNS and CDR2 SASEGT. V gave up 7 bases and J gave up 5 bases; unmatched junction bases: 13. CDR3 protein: CASNRITGGINEQYF. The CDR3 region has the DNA TGTGCCAGCAATCGGATCACAGGGGGAATCAACGAGCAGTACTTC.

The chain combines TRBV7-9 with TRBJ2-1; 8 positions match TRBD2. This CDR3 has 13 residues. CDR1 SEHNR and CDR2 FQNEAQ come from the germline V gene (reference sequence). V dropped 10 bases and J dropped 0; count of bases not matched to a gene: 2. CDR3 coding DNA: TGTGCCACTCTAGCGGGCTCCTACAATGAGCAGTTCTTC. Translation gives CATLAGSYNEQFF.

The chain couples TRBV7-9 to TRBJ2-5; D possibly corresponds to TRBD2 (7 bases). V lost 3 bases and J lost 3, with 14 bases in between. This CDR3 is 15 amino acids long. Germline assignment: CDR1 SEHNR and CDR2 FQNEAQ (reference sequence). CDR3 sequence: CASSLVGGAKETQYF. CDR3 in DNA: TGTGCCAGCAGCTTGGTAGGGGGGGCGAAAGAGACCCAGTACTTC.

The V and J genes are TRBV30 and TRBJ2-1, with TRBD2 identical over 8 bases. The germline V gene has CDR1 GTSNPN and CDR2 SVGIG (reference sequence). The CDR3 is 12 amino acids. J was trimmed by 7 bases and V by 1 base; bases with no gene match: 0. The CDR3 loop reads CAWSGGRNEQFF. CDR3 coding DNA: TGTGCCTGGAGTGGCGGGAGGAATGAGCAGTTCTTC.

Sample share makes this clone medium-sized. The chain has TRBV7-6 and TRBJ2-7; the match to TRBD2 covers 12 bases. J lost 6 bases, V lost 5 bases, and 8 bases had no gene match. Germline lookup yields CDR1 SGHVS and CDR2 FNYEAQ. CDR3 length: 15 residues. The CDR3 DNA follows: TGTGCCAGCAGCGCGGGACTAGCGGGCCCCGGCGAGCAGTACTTC. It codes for CASSAGLAGPGEQYF. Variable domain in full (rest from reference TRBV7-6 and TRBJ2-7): GAGVSQSPRYKVTKRGQDVALRCDPISGHVSLYWYRQALGQGPEFLTYFNYEAQQDKSGLPNDRFSAERPEGSISTLTIQRTEQRDSAMYRCASSAGLAGPGEQYFGPGTRLTVT.

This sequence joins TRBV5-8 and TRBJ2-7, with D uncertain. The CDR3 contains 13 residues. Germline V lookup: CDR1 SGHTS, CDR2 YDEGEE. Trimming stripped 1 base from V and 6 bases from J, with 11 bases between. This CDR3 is CASSLRLRSEQYF. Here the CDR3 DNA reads TGTGCCAGCAGCTTGAGACTGAGATCCGAGCAGTACTTC.

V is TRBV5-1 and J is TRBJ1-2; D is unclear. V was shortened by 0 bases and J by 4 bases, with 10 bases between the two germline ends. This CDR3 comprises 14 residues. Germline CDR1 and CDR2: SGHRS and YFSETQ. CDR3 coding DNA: TGCGCCAGCAGCTTGGGGGAGGGCGGCTATGGCTACACCTTC. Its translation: CASSLGEGGYGYTF.

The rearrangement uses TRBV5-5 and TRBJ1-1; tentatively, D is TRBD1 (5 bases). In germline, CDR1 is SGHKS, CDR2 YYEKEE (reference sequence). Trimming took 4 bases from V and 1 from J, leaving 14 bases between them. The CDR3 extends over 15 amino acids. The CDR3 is CASSTLGGSNTEAFF. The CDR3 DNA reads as TGTGCCAGCAGCACCCTCGGGGGATCGAACACTGAAGCTTTCTTT.

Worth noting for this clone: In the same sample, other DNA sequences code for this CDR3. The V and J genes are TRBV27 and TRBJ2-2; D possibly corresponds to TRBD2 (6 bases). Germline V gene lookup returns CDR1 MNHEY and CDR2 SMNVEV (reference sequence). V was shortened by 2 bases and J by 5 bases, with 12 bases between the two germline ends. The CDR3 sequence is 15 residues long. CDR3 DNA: TGTGCCAGCAGTTTAGGCGGGACCACGACCGGGGAGCTGTTTTTT. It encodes CASSLGGTTTGELFF.

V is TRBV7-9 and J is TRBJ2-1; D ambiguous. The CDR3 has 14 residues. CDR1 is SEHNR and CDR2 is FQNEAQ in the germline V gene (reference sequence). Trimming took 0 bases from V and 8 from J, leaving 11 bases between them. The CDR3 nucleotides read TGTGCCAGCAGCTTAGCGGTCCTTGGGCATGAGCAGTTCTTC. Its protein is CASSLAVLGHEQFF.

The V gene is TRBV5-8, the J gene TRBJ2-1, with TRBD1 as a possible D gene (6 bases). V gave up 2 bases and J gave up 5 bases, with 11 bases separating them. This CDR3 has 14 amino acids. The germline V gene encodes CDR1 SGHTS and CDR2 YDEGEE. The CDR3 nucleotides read TGTGCCAGCAGCTTCGGGCAGGGGAACAATGAGCAGTTCTTC. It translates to CASSFGQGNNEQFF.

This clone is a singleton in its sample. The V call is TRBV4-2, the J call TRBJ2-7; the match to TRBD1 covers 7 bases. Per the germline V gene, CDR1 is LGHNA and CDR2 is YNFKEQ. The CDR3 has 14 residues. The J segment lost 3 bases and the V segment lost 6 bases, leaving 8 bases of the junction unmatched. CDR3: CASRQRQGVYEQYF. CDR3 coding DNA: TGTGCCAGCAGACAACGACAGGGAGTCTACGAGCAGTACTTC.

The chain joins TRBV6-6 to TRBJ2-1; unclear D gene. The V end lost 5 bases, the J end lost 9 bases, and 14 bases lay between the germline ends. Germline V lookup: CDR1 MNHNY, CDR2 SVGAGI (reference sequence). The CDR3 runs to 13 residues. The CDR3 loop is CASSPYVAAEQFF. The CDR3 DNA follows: TGTGCCAGCAGTCCCTACGTAGCCGCTGAGCAGTTCTTC.

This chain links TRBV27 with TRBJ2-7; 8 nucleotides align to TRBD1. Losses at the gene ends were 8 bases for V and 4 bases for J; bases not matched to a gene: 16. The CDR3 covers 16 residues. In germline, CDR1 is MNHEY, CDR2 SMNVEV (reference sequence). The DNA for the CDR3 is TGTGCCAGCGCCTCCTTGGTCCCGACAGGGGATTACGAGCAGTACTTC. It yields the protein CASASLVPTGDYEQYF.